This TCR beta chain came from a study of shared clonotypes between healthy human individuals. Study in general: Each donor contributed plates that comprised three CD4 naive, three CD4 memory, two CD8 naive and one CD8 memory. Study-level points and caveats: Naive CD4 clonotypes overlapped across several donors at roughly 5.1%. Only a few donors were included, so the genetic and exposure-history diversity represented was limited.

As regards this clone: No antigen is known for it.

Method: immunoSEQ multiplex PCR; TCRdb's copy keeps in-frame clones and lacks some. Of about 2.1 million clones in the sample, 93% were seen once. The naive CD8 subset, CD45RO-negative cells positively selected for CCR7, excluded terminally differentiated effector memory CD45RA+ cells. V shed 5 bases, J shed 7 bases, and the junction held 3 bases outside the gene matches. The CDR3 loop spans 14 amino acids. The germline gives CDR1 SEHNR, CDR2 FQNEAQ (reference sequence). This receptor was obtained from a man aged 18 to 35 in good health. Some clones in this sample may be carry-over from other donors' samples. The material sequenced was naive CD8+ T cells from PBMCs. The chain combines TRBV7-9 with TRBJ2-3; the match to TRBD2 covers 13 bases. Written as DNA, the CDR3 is TGTGCCAGCAGCCCGGGACTAGCGGGGCATACGCAGTATTTT. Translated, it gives CASSPGLAGHTQYF.